The next 16 T cell receptor beta chains were all read from a single sample in a study of patients and donors after allogeneic stem cell transplantation. TCRdb fed the RT-PCR reads into MiXCR, producing one record per CDR3 protein. The data contain about 210,000 distinct CDR3 sequences, about 38% of them singletons. Sequenced sample: blood, either unsorted or a sorted T cell fraction (not recorded which). These receptors were taken from a human donor who was either an allogeneic HSCT recipient or a stem cell or donor lymphocyte infusion donor (not recorded which). It is not recorded whose cells these are; they may come from a transplant donor.

The V and J genes are TRBV12-3 or TRBV12-4 and TRBJ2-5; 14 nucleotides agree with TRBD2. V lost 4 bases and J lost 5; bases outside the gene matches: 3. This CDR3 comprises 15 residues. The CDR3: CASSSGLAGVETQYF. CDR3 in DNA: TGTGCCAGCAGTTCGGGACTAGCGGGGGTTGAGACCCAGTACTTC.

This clonotype has a handful of counts. CDR3 coding DNA: TGCAGCGTTGCTGAGGACAGGGGTCCCACCTACACCTTC. This encodes CSVAEDRGPTYTF. The chain carries TRBV29-1 and TRBJ1-2, with 9 bases that match TRBD1. There are 13 residues in the CDR3. CDR1 SQVTM and CDR2 ANQGSEA come from the germline V gene. V trimming: 4 bases; J trimming: 10 bases; junction bases outside the gene matches: 10.

For the CDR3, the DNA is TGCAGTGCTAGTAAGGGGGCAAGCAATCAGCCCCAGCATTTT. This encodes CSASKGASNQPQHF. The chain employs TRBV20-1 and TRBJ1-5, with TRBD1 identical over 7 bases. This CDR3 has 14 amino acids. From germline, CDR1 is DFQATT and CDR2 SNEGSKA (reference sequence). V shed 3 bases and J 1 base; nucleotides not matched to a gene: 3.

The CDR3 DNA sequence: TGTGCCACCGCTTCTCGGCCCATGAACACTGAAGCTTTCTTT. Translating it yields CATASRPMNTEAFF. This chain links TRBV6-6 with TRBJ1-1; unclear D gene. The V gene lost 10 bases and the J gene lost 0 bases, with 15 bases spanning the gap. Germline CDR1 reads MNHNY; CDR2 reads SVGAGI (reference sequence). There are 14 residues in the CDR3.

This chain connects TRBV6-5 to TRBJ2-1, with D maybe TRBD2 (6 bases). V lost 10 bases to trimming and J lost 9 bases, with 16 bases between them. CDR3 size: 12 residues. Germline-derived CDR1 and CDR2 are MNHEY and SVGAGI. The chain's CDR3 is CATNGGYGEQFF. For the CDR3, the DNA is TGTGCCACCAATGGAGGGTACGGTGAGCAGTTCTTC.

There are a few counts of this clonotype. CDR3 sequence: CATSDRTAFNEKLFF. The CDR3 DNA reads TGTGCCACCAGTGACAGGACAGCCTTTAATGAAAAACTGTTTTTT. The chain uses TRBV24-1 and TRBJ1-4, with D perhaps matching TRBD1 (6 bases). CDR3 length equals 15 residues. V was trimmed by 4 bases and J by 4 bases, leaving 12 bases between them. Germline lookup yields CDR1 KGHDR and CDR2 SFDVKD.

The sample holds one count of this clonotype. The DNA of the CDR3 is TGCAGTGCCCTCTGGGTCGGATCACCCCTCCACTTT. It yields the protein CSALWVGSPLHF. V usage is TRBV20-1 and J usage is TRBJ1-6, with D hard to call. This CDR3 region has 12 residues. Per the germline V gene, CDR1 is DFQATT and CDR2 is SNEGSKA (reference sequence). Deletions cut 6 bases from V and 10 bases from J, with 13 bases between.

The chain joins TRBV5-6 to TRBJ1-4, with D possibly TRBD1 on 6 matching bases. Germline V gene lookup returns CDR1 SGHDT and CDR2 YYEEEE. V shed 0 bases and J shed 2 bases, with 8 bases lying between them. This CDR3 is 15 amino acids long. Here the CDR3 reads CASSLEQGTNEKLFF. In DNA, the CDR3 is TGTGCCAGCAGCTTGGAGCAGGGGACTAATGAAAAACTGTTTTTT.

The J gene is TRBJ2-1, the V gene TRBV3-1, with D possibly being TRBD1 (6 bases). Trimming cost V 3 bases and J 8 bases, with 17 bases left between them. This CDR3 is 15 amino acids long. CDR1 is LGHDT, CDR2 YNNKEL, per germline (reference sequence). CDR3 sequence (DNA): TGTGCCAGCAGCCATTGCAGGGGACCGCTGGATGAGCAGTTCTTC. This gives the protein CASSHCRGPLDEQFF.

The chain is built from TRBV21-1 and TRBJ2-7; the table's D call, TRBD1, has no DNA check behind it. TRBV21-1 is a pseudogene. This CDR3 contains 15 residues. CDR3 DNA sequence: TGTGCCAGTAGCAAAGCGGGGACAGACCTTCGGGAGCAGTACTTC. Residues: CASSKAGTDLREQYF.

This clonotype was seen more than once but under ten times. This rearrangement joins TRBV29-1 to TRBJ1-1, with a possible D match to TRBD1 (5 bases). Germline CDR1 and CDR2: SQVTM and ANQGSEA. CDR3 length: 13 residues. V was trimmed by 4 bases and J by 1 base, leaving 10 bases between them. CDR3 residues: CSVVGPSNTEAFF. DNA for the CDR3: TGCAGCGTTGTGGGGCCTTCGAACACTGAAGCTTTCTTT.

This clonotype has more than one count but fewer than ten. V and J are TRBV9 and TRBJ1-1; D not certain. The length of the CDR3 is 14 residues. Germline V gene data show CDR1 as SGDLS and CDR2 as YYNGEE. The V gene lost 4 bases and the J gene lost 5 bases, with 15 bases spanning the gap. In nucleotides, the CDR3 is TGTGCCAGCAGCATCGGGCCCGGAAGGACTGAAGCTTTCTTT. It is translated as CASSIGPGRTEAFF. Together with reference TRBV9 and TRBJ1-1, the CDR3 gives the full variable domain: DSGVTQTPKHLITATGQRVTLRCSPRSGDLSVYWYQQSLDQGLQFLIQYYNGEERAKGNILERFSAQQFPDLHSELNLSSLELGDSALYFCASSIGPGRTEAFFGQGTRLTVV.

The gene calls are TRBV27 and TRBJ2-4; TRBD2 aligns across 7 bases. The V gene's germline CDR1 is MNHEY and CDR2 SMNVEV (reference sequence). V lost 3 bases to trimming and J lost 12 bases; unmatched junction nucleotides: 2. The CDR3 has 11 amino acids. CDR3 residues: CASSFRDYQYF. CDR3 sequence (DNA): TGTGCCAGCAGTTTCCGGGACTATCAGTACTTC.

The rearrangement joins TRBV27 to TRBJ2-7; the D is unclear. The CDR3 runs 16 residues. V lost 2 bases to trimming and J lost 3 bases, with 17 bases between them. Per germline, CDR1 MNHEY and CDR2 SMNVEV (reference sequence). CDR3 loop: CASSLRFRPSLYEQYF. In DNA, the CDR3 is TGTGCCAGCAGTTTAAGGTTTAGGCCGAGCCTCTACGAGCAGTACTTC.

This sequence joins TRBV5-5 and TRBJ1-5; D unresolved. The germline V gene encodes CDR1 SGHKS and CDR2 YYEKEE (reference sequence). V lost 1 base, J lost 0 bases, and 11 bases lay in between. This CDR3 region has 16 residues. Here the CDR3 DNA reads TGTGCCAGCAGCTTGCTTGGCGGAGATAGCAATCAGCCCCAGCATTTT. Translation gives CASSLLGGDSNQPQHF.

J is TRBJ1-1 and V is TRBV29-1, with unresolved D. CDR1 and CDR2 from the germline V gene are SQVTM and ANQGSEA. V gave up 5 bases and J gave up 1 base, with 23 bases separating them. The CDR3 has 17 amino acids. The chain's CDR3 is CSVPAPPRVAGNTEAFF. CDR3 sequence (DNA): TGCAGCGTTCCCGCACCCCCACGGGTGGCAGGGAACACTGAAGCTTTCTTT.